This is a list of T cell receptor beta chains from one sample in a study of T cells in localized non-small cell lung cancer. TCRdb's table, derived via immunoSEQ multiplex PCR, lists solely in-frame clones and lacks some. Among almost 5,500 clones, 35% were seen once, and the ten largest hold around 8.2%. This sample comprised lung tumor tissue, obtained before any cancer treatment. These receptors originate from a male donor at least 60 years old with stage I squamous cell lung carcinoma. CDR3s include the opening cysteine and the closing phenylalanine or tryptophan. The order of the fields is V gene, D gene, clone size, J gene, CDR3 protein, CDR3 DNA. The D gene is left open where the match is weak. Clone size is given for some rows only: seen once, a few or many times, or a class if the clone is expanded.

TRBV28	TRBD1	NA	TRBJ1-6	CASSSNRGYNSPLHF	TGTGCCAGCAGTTCCAACAGGGGGTATAATTCACCCCTCCACTTT
TRBV6-8	NA	NA	TRBJ1-6	CASSLLTQGRGYNSPLHF	TGTGCCAGCAGCCTACTTACTCAGGGCCGGGGCTATAATTCACCCCTCCACTTT
TRBV5-1	TRBD2	NA	TRBJ2-5	CASQMRGGSQETQYF	TGCGCCAGCCAGATGCGGGGGGGCTCCCAAGAGACCCAGTACTTC
TRBV11-3	NA	NA	TRBJ1-1	CASSLKATGNTEAFF	TGTGCCAGCAGCTTAAAAGCCACAGGGAACACTGAAGCTTTCTTT
TRBV30	NA	NA	TRBJ1-6	CAWSPGPNYSPLHF	TGTGCCTGGAGCCCGGGACCCAATTATTCACCCCTCCACTTT
TRBV29-1	NA	NA	TRBJ1-5	CSVAGEDQPQHF	TGCAGCGTTGCGGGAGAAGATCAGCCCCAGCATTTT
TRBV29-1	NA	NA	TRBJ2-1	CSVEKGEPLSYNEQFF	TGCAGCGTTGAGAAGGGGGAACCACTCTCCTACAATGAGCAGTTCTTC
TRBV9	NA	few	TRBJ1-6	CASSLTGQNNSPLHF	TGTGCCAGCAGCCTCACGGGCCAGAATAATTCACCCCTCCACTTT
TRBV9	NA	few	TRBJ1-3	CASSLGRVSSGNTIYF	TGTGCCAGCAGTTTAGGCAGGGTTAGCTCTGGAAACACCATATATTTT
TRBV19	NA	NA	TRBJ1-1	CASSMGEGTEAFF	TGTGCCAGTAGTATGGGGGAAGGTACTGAAGCTTTCTTT
TRBV11-3	TRBD1	medium-sized	TRBJ1-1	CASSPGQRGTEAFF	TGTGCCAGCAGCCCGGGACAGAGAGGCACTGAAGCTTTCTTT
TRBV18	TRBD2	NA	TRBJ2-5	CASSPRNAGGRETQYF	TGTGCCAGCTCACCAAGGAATGCGGGGGGTCGGGAGACCCAGTACTTC
TRBV11-3	NA	NA	TRBJ1-4	CASSLYQTPNEKLFF	TGTGCCAGCAGCTTGTACCAGACCCCTAATGAAAAACTGTTTTTT
TRBV6-8	NA	few	TRBJ2-3	CASSYSGGPTDTQYF	TGTGCCAGCAGTTACAGTGGGGGTCCCACAGATACGCAGTATTTT
TRBV6-8	NA	NA	TRBJ2-5	CASSYGAAIQETQYF	TGTGCCAGCAGTTACGGAGCGGCCATTCAAGAGACCCAGTACTTC
TRBV18	NA	NA	TRBJ2-7	CASSPETGSYEQYF	TGTGCCAGCTCACCGGAGACAGGCTCCTACGAGCAGTACTTC